This TCR beta chain came from a study of blood T cell repertoires in COVID-19. The CDR3 covers 14 residues. Trimming removed 0 bases at V and 7 bases at J, with 13 bases between. Germline CDR1 SGHKS, CDR2 YYEKEE (reference sequence). Original processing methods: Using reference gene primer amplification, nucleated cell counts were estimated. The assay was immunoSEQ multiplex PCR, and TCRdb's table has in-frame clones only and misses some. The DNA was the basis for D and trimming; V, J and clone size are from that table. The data contain 150,000 to 200,000 clones, just over 90% of them singletons. This clonotype was sampled from a woman in her sixties with COVID-19, enrolled during active disease. The chain joins TRBV5-5 to TRBJ1-2; D may be TRBD1 (5 bases). Sample: peripheral blood. CDR3 in DNA: TGTGCCAGCAGCTTGGAGATGGGGCTAAGTGGCTACACCTTC. Translating gives CASSLEMGLSGYTF.